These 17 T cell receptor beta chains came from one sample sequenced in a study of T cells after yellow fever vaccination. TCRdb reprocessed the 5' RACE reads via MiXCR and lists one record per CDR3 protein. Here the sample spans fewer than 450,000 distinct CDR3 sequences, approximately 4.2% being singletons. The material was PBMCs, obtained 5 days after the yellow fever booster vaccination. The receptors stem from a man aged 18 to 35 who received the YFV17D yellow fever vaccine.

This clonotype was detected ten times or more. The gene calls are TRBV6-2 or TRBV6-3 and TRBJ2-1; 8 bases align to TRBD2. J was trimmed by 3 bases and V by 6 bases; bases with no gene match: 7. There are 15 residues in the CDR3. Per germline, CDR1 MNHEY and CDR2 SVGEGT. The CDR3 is CASSPGLGLYNEQFF. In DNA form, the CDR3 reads TGTGCCAGCAGCCCGGGACTAGGGCTCTACAATGAGCAGTTCTTC.

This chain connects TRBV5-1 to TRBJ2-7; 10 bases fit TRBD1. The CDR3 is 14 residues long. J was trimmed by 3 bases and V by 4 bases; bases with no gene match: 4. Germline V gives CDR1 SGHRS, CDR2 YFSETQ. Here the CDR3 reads CASSDRTGGYEQYF. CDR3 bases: TGCGCCAGCAGCGACAGGACAGGGGGCTACGAGCAGTACTTC.

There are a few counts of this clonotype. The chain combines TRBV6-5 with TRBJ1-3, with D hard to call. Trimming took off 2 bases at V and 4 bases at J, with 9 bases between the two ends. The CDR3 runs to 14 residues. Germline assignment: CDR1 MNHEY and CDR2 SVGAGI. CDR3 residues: CASSYGRVGNTIYF. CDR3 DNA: TGTGCCAGCAGTTACGGCCGGGTCGGAAACACCATATATTTT.

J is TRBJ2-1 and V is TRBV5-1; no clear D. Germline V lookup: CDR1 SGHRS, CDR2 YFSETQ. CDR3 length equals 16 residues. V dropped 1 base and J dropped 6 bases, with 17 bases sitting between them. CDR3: CASSLMYLDDSNEQFF. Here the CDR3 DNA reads TGCGCCAGCAGCTTGATGTACCTAGACGACTCCAATGAGCAGTTCTTC.

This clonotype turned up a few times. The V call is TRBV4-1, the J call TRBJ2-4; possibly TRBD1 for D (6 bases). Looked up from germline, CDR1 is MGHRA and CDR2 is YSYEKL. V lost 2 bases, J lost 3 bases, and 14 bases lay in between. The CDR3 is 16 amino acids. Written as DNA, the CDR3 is TGCGCCAGCAGCCAACCTGTCCAGGGGAACAAAAACATTCAGTACTTC. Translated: CASSQPVQGNKNIQYF.

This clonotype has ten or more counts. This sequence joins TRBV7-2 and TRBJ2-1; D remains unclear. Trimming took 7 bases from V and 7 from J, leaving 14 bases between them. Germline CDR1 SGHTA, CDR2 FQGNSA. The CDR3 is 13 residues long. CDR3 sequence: CASTSTRPNEQFF. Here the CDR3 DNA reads TGTGCCAGCACCTCAACGAGACCAAATGAGCAGTTCTTC.

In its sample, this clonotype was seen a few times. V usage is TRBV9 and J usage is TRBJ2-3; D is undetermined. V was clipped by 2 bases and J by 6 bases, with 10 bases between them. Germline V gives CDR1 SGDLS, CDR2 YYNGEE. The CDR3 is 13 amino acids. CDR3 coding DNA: TGTGCCAGCAGCGTTTATCTAGGGGATACGCAGTATTTT. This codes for CASSVYLGDTQYF.

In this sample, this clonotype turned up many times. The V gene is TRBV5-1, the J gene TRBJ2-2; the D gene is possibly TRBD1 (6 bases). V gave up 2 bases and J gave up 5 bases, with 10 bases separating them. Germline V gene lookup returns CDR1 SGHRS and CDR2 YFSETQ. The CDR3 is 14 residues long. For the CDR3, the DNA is TGCGCCAGCAGCTTACAGGGCTTTACCGGGGAGCTGTTTTTT. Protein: CASSLQGFTGELFF.

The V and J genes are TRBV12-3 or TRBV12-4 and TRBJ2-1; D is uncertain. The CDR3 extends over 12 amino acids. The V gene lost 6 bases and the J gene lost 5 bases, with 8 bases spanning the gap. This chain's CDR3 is CASSPSNNEQFF. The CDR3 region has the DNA TGTGCCAGCAGCCCTTCAAACAATGAGCAGTTCTTC.

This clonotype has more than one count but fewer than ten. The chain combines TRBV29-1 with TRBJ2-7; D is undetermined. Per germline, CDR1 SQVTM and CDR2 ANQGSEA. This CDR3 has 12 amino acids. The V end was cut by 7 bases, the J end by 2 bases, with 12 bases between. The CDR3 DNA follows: TGCAGCGCTTCGTGGGCCCCCTACGAGCAGTACTTC. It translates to CSASWAPYEQYF.

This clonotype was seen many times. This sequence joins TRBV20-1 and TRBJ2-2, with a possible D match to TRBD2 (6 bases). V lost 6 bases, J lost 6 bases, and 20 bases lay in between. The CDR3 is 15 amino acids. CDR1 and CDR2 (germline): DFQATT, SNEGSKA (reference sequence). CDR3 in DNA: TGCAGTGCGAAAAAGGGCGGGGAGTCCCCCGGGGAGCTGTTTTTT. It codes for CSAKKGGESPGELFF.

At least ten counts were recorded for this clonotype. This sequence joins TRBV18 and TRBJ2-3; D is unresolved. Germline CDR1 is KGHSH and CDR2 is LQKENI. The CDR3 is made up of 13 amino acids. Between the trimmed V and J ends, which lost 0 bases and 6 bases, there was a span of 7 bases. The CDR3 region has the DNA TGTGCCAGCTCACCACCGAACGGGGATACGCAGTATTTT. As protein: CASSPPNGDTQYF.

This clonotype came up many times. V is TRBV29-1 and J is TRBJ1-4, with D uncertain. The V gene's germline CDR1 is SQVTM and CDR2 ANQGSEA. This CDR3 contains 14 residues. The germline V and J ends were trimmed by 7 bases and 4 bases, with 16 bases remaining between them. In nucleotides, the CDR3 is TGCAGCGCAAATGTCGGCGGCCGTAATGAAAAACTGTTTTTT. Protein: CSANVGGRNEKLFF.

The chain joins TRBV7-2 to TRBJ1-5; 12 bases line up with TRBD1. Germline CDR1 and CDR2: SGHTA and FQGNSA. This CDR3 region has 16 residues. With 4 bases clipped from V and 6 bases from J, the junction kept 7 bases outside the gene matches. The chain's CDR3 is CASSSGTGGISQPQHF. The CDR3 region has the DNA TGTGCCAGCAGCTCCGGGACAGGGGGCATTAGTCAGCCCCAGCATTTT.

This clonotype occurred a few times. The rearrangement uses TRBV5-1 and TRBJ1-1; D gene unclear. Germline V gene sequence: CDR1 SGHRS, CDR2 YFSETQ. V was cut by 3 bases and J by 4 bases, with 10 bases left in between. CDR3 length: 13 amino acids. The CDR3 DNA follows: TGCGCCAGCAGCTCGTCGCTGGGCACTGAAGCTTTCTTT. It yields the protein CASSSSLGTEAFF.

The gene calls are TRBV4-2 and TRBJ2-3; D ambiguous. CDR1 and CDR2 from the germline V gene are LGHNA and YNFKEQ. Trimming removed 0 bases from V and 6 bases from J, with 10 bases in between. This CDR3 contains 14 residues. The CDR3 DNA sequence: TGTGCCAGCAGCCAAGATAGGCCACGGGATACGCAGTATTTT. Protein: CASSQDRPRDTQYF.

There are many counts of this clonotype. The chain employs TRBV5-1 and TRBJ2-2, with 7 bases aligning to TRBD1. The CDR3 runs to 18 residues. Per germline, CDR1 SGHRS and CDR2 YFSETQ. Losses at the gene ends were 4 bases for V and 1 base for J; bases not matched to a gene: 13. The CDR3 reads CASSPSPGQTENTGELFF. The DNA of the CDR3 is TGCGCCAGCAGCCCAAGCCCGGGACAGACTGAGAACACCGGGGAGCTGTTTTTT.